What follows are 14 T cell receptor beta chains derived from one specimen sequenced in a study of blood T cell repertoires in COVID-19 (TCRdb year 2020). Library method: the immunoSEQ multiplex PCR assay. Imported from immuneACCESS, the table was reduced by TCRdb to in-frame sequences with V and J called. These copies leave out some clones; in studies compared against another copy, an unresolved V gene accounts for under half, and the cause of the remainder is not known. This sample gives about 59,000 clones in total; 80% to 95% of them show up just once. Clones ranked in the top ten supply 16% of the sample. The sample consisted of peripheral blood. The receptors stem from a man aged 80 or over with acute or convalescent COVID-19.

This rearrangement joins TRBV7-9 to TRBJ1-2; D may be TRBD1 (6 bases). Germline V gene lookup returns CDR1 SEHNR and CDR2 FQNEAQ (reference sequence). Trimming left V 5 bases short and J 0 bases short, with 19 bases between. This CDR3 is 17 amino acids long. This CDR3 is CASSPGHGGEANYGYTF. The CDR3 coding sequence is TGTGCCAGCAGCCCGGGACATGGGGGAGAAGCTAACTATGGCTACACCTTC.

The chain combines TRBV30 with TRBJ1-2, with D perhaps TRBD1 (6 bases). Germline-derived CDR1 and CDR2 are GTSNPN and SVGIG (reference sequence). This CDR3 has 14 residues. V lost 3 bases, J lost 4 bases, and 15 bases lay in between. The CDR3 DNA reads TGTGCCTGGAGAATGGACAGAGGCCCCTATGGCTACACCTTC. Translated, it gives CAWRMDRGPYGYTF. The full variable domain, with the rest looked up from reference TRBV30 and TRBJ1-2, is SQTIHQWPATLVQPVGSPLSLECTVEGTSNPNLYWYRQAAGRGLQLLFYSVGIGQISSEVPQNLSASRPQDRQFILSSKKLLLSDSGFYLCAWRMDRGPYGYTFGSGTRLTVV.

The chain couples TRBV6-5 to TRBJ1-4; D is perhaps TRBD1 (5 bases). V was pared by 0 bases and J by 6 bases, with 8 bases between. CDR3 length: 14 residues. Germline loops: CDR1 MNHEY, CDR2 SVGAGI. This CDR3 is CASSYSGGDEKLFF. CDR3 nucleotide sequence: TGTGCCAGCAGTTACTCGGGGGGAGATGAAAAACTGTTTTTT.

This clone was seen a few times. The rearrangement uses TRBV2 and TRBJ1-5; no definite D call. There are 12 residues in the CDR3. Germline V lookup: CDR1 SNHLY, CDR2 FYNNEI. V lost 6 bases and J lost 4, with 7 bases in between. Here the CDR3 reads CASRRVNQPQHF. Here the CDR3 DNA reads TGTGCCAGCAGGCGGGTAAATCAGCCCCAGCATTTT.

This clone appeared once. The junction departs from the called germline gene at one end, perhaps through a read error. The V gene is TRBV7-2, the J gene TRBJ2-7; D is ambiguous. The germline V gene encodes CDR1 SGHTA and CDR2 FQGNSA. The CDR3 loop spans 13 amino acids. CDR3: CASSLDENYEQYF. The CDR3 DNA sequence: TGTGCCAGCAGTTTAGATGAGAACTACGAGCAGTACTTC.

CDR3 protein: CASSTGGGGNQPQHF. The CDR3 DNA sequence: TGTGCCAGCAGTACGGGAGGGGGCGGGAATCAGCCCCAGCATTTT. The V call is TRBV2, the J call TRBJ1-5; 7 bases match TRBD1. With V trimmed by 5 bases and J by 4 bases, 8 bases remained unmatched. The CDR3 has 15 amino acids. Germline-derived CDR1 and CDR2 are SNHLY and FYNNEI.

CDR3 DNA: TGTGCCACCAGCAGAGATCGGGAGGGGGGCTCCTACAATGAGCAGTTCTTC. It translates to CATSRDREGGSYNEQFF. The chain couples TRBV15 to TRBJ2-1, with 8 bases lining up with TRBD2. This CDR3 is built from 17 residues. Germline values: CDR1 LNHNV, CDR2 YYDKDF (reference sequence). With V trimmed by 0 bases and J by 0 bases, 4 bases remained unmatched.

This chain joins TRBV6-1 and TRBJ2-7, with D possibly matching TRBD2 (6 bases). V was cut by 2 bases and J by 0 bases, with 8 bases left in between. The CDR3 runs 14 residues. Germline-derived CDR1 and CDR2 are MNHNS and SASEGT. The CDR3 coding sequence is TGTGCCAGCAGTGAAATGCGGGGCTCCTACGAGCAGTACTTC. It yields the protein CASSEMRGSYEQYF.

This rearrangement joins TRBV15 to TRBJ1-4, with D unresolved. The CDR3 has 16 residues. Germline assignment: CDR1 LNHNV and CDR2 YYDKDF (reference sequence). V was clipped by 0 bases and J by 7 bases, with 15 bases between them. The chain's CDR3 is CATSRDRSLTGEKLFF. CDR3 DNA sequence: TGTGCCACCAGCAGAGATCGAAGCCTAACCGGTGAAAAACTGTTTTTT.

The chain's CDR3 is CASSPEAPLLLLYEQFF. CDR3 sequence (DNA): TGTGCCAGCAGCCCCGAGGCCCCCCTCCTTCTTTTGTATGAGCAGTTCTTC. This chain links TRBV7-2 with TRBJ2-1; D is undetermined. The CDR3 extends over 17 amino acids. The germline V gene has CDR1 SGHTA and CDR2 FQGNSA. With 5 bases removed from V and 8 bases from J, the gap between germline ends came to 25 bases.

Notes on this clone: The junction does not match germline at one end; this may be a read error. This chain connects TRBV7-9 to TRBJ1-2, with 8 bases fitting TRBD1. CDR3 length: 13 amino acids. Germline CDR1 is SEHNR and CDR2 is FQNEAQ (reference sequence). DNA for the CDR3: TGTGTCAGCAGCTTAGGGACAGGCTATGGCTACACCTTC. Translating it yields CVSSLGTGYGYTF.

The rearrangement links TRBV25-1 to TRBJ2-5, with 8 bases identical to TRBD1. Germline V gene data show CDR1 as MGHDK and CDR2 as SYGVNS. This CDR3 is 14 amino acids long. J was trimmed by 1 base and V by 5 bases; bases with no gene match: 3. This chain's CDR3 is CASSLGTGQETQYF. In DNA form, the CDR3 reads TGTGCCAGCAGTCTAGGGACAGGCCAAGAGACCCAGTACTTC.

The rearrangement links TRBV19 to TRBJ2-5; 7 bases line up with TRBD1. Trimming cost V 1 base and J 4 bases; bases outside gene matches: 0. Germline V gene sequence: CDR1 LNHDA, CDR2 SQIVND (reference sequence). The CDR3 sequence is 13 residues long. The chain's CDR3 is CASSIGDRETQYF. The CDR3, as DNA: TGTGCCAGTAGTATAGGGGACAGAGAGACCCAGTACTTC. The entire variable domain, with the rest obtained from reference TRBV19 and TRBJ2-5, is as follows: DGGITQSPKYLFRKEGQNVTLSCEQNLNHDAMYWYRQDPGQGLRLIYYSQIVNDFQKGDIAEGYSVSREKKESFPLTVTSAQKNPTAFYLCASSIGDRETQYFGPGTRLLVL.

The chain has TRBV4-1 and TRBJ2-1, with TRBD2 matching over 8 bases. CDR1 and CDR2 (germline): MGHRA, YSYEKL. J lost 9 bases, V lost 1 base, and 11 bases had no gene match. This CDR3 comprises 16 residues. The DNA for the CDR3 is TGCGCCAGCAGCCAAGTCCCAAGCGGGGGCTGGGGTGAGCAGTTCTTC. It translates to CASSQVPSGGWGEQFF.